This entry lists 27 T cell receptor beta chains sequenced from one sample in a study of technical replicates of blood from several donors. Produced via immunoSEQ multiplex PCR; TCRdb's table is partial and in-frame only. The table records some 79,000 clones, 91% of them present only once. Input material: T cells isolated from PBMCs. The receptors here all came from a human donor in good health. Some clones in this sample may be carry-over from other donors' samples.

The V call is TRBV5-7, the J call TRBJ2-7, with 10 bases identical to TRBD2. TRBV5-7 counts as an open reading frame of uncertain function. The CDR3 has 14 amino acids. The ends lost 4 bases at V and 7 bases at J; junction bases unmatched: 8. The CDR3 DNA reads as TGTGCCAGCAGCCTGGGACTAGCGCCAGGGGAGCAGTACTTC. As protein: CASSLGLAPGEQYF.

The V call is TRBV5-1, the J call TRBJ1-1; the D is unclear. CDR1 and CDR2 (germline): SGHRS, YFSETQ. The V gene lost 4 bases and the J gene lost 4 bases, with 11 bases spanning the gap. This CDR3 contains 13 residues. The CDR3, as DNA: TGCGCCAGCAGCATCCGGGATTCCACTGAAGCTTTCTTT. This sequence encodes CASSIRDSTEAFF.

The rearrangement joins TRBV7-2 to TRBJ1-1, with D perhaps TRBD1 (6 bases). CDR1 and CDR2 from the germline V gene are SGHTA and FQGNSA. The CDR3 is 14 residues long. Between the trimmed V and J ends, which lost 5 bases and 2 bases, there was a span of 12 bases. CDR3 DNA: TGTGCCAGCAGCACCTTGACAGGAAACACTGAAGCTTTCTTT. Protein product: CASSTLTGNTEAFF.

There are a few counts of this clone. The chain joins TRBV28 to TRBJ1-1, with 9 bases lining up with TRBD1. Trimming took 6 bases from V and 0 from J; bases not matched to a gene: 5. This CDR3 spans 15 amino acids. Germline lookup yields CDR1 MDHEN and CDR2 SYDVKM. The CDR3, as DNA: TGTGCCAGCAGGGGGGACAGGGCCCTGAACACTGAAGCTTTCTTT. It translates to CASRGDRALNTEAFF.

The chain uses TRBV27 and TRBJ2-7; D is uncertain. Trimming pared 0 bases from V and 4 bases from J, leaving 7 bases between. The length of the CDR3 is 13 residues. Germline assignment: CDR1 MNHEY and CDR2 SMNVEV (reference sequence). CDR3 sequence reads: CASSLSPGYEQYF. The CDR3 DNA sequence: TGTGCCAGCAGTTTATCTCCAGGATACGAGCAGTACTTC.

The J gene is TRBJ1-2, the V gene TRBV29-1; 8 bases match TRBD1. CDR3 length: 14 residues. From germline, CDR1 is SQVTM and CDR2 ANQGSEA. V lost 4 bases, J lost 4 bases, and 8 bases stayed unmatched. CDR3 sequence reads: CSVGPGTGPYGYTF. Here the CDR3 DNA reads TGCAGCGTTGGACCCGGGACAGGACCCTATGGCTACACCTTC.

Notes on this clone: Distinct nucleotide sequences in the sample also encode this CDR3. The chain uses TRBV27 and TRBJ2-2; D gene ambiguous. Germline loops: CDR1 MNHEY, CDR2 SMNVEV (reference sequence). V lost 2 bases and J lost 4, with 5 bases in between. This CDR3 is 13 amino acids long. The CDR3 DNA reads TGTGCCAGCAGTTTAGGCCGCACCGGGGAGCTGTTTTTT. This encodes CASSLGRTGELFF.

The chain carries TRBV5-1 and TRBJ2-7; a weak D match, TRBD1 (5 bases). Germline CDR1 and CDR2: SGHRS and YFSETQ. V lost 0 bases, J lost 6 bases, and 19 bases lay in between. The CDR3 is made up of 16 amino acids. The DNA for the CDR3 is TGCGCCAGCAGCTTGGGGGGCGAGCCCAACCTCCTCGAGCAGTACTTC. It translates to CASSLGGEPNLLEQYF.

The genes are TRBV7-9 and TRBJ2-3; 7 nucleotides line up with TRBD2. The germline V gene encodes CDR1 SEHNR and CDR2 FQNEAQ (reference sequence). V shed 5 bases and J 6 bases; nucleotides not matched to a gene: 14. CDR3 length: 16 amino acids. CDR3 nucleotide sequence: TGTGCCAGCAGCCGAGGAACCACTGGGACTACTGATACGCAGTATTTT. It translates to CASSRGTTGTTDTQYF. The whole variable domain, filled in from reference TRBV7-9 and TRBJ2-3, reads DTGVSQNPRHKITKRGQNVTFRCDPISEHNRLYWYRQTLGQGPEFLTYFQNEAQLEKSRLLSDRFSAERPKGSFSTLEIQRTEQGDSAMYLCASSRGTTGTTDTQYFGPGTRLTVL.

The chain carries TRBV6-1 and TRBJ2-3; 7 nucleotides line up with TRBD2. Germline V gives CDR1 MNHNS, CDR2 SASEGT. V shed 3 bases, J shed 2 bases, and the junction held 5 bases outside the gene matches. The CDR3 extends over 15 amino acids. The CDR3: CASSDYAGDTDTQYF. For the CDR3, the DNA is TGTGCCAGCAGTGATTATGCGGGAGACACAGATACGCAGTATTTT.

This chain uses TRBV5-1 with TRBJ2-7; tentative D call: TRBD1 (6 bases). Trimming removed 4 bases at V and 3 bases at J, with 17 bases between. Germline CDR1 is SGHRS and CDR2 is YFSETQ. This CDR3 is built from 15 residues. CDR3 in DNA: TGCGCCAGCAGCATCGGGGACACCGAAGACTACGAGCAGTACTTC. Its translation: CASSIGDTEDYEQYF.

This rearrangement joins TRBV5-8 to TRBJ2-1; 9 bases agree with TRBD2. V dropped 0 bases and J dropped 8; count of bases not matched to a gene: 12. This CDR3 is 17 amino acids long. Per germline, CDR1 SGHTS and CDR2 YDEGEE. This CDR3 reads CASSLGAWAGGFHEQFF. In DNA, the CDR3 is TGTGCCAGCAGCTTGGGGGCGTGGGCGGGAGGGTTCCATGAGCAGTTCTTC.

V gene TRBV9 combines with J gene TRBJ2-1; 11 nucleotides agree with TRBD2. Germline CDR1 SGDLS, CDR2 YYNGEE. The CDR3 contains 15 residues. Trimming removed 4 bases from V and 4 bases from J; junction bases left unmatched: 4. Here the CDR3 DNA reads TGTGCCAGCAGCCTGGGGACTAGCGGTTACAATGAGCAGTTCTTC. It specifies CASSLGTSGYNEQFF.

The rearrangement uses TRBV27 and TRBJ2-3; D is unresolved. This CDR3 is built from 16 residues. Trimming pared 5 bases from V and 0 bases from J, leaving 15 bases between. The germline V gene encodes CDR1 MNHEY and CDR2 SMNVEV (reference sequence). The CDR3 sequence is CASSLKKASSTDTQYF. CDR3 nucleotide sequence: TGTGCCAGCAGTCTAAAAAAAGCGAGTAGCACAGATACGCAGTATTTT.

The rearrangement uses TRBV7-9 and TRBJ2-7; 7 nucleotides align to TRBD1. The CDR3 has 14 residues. V was clipped by 5 bases and J by 1 base; unmatched bases: 5. Per the germline V gene, CDR1 is SEHNR and CDR2 is FQNEAQ (reference sequence). For the CDR3, the DNA is TGTGCCAGCAGCACCGGGACAGCTTCCTACGAGCAGTACTTC. It specifies CASSTGTASYEQYF.

V is TRBV5-3 and J is TRBJ1-1, with D possibly being TRBD1 (6 bases). TRBV5-3 is an ORF, with its function uncertain. V was trimmed by 0 bases and J by 6 bases, leaving 18 bases between them. The CDR3 is made up of 16 amino acids. The CDR3 loop is CARSLARVGRGPEAFF. CDR3 nucleotides: TGTGCCAGAAGCTTGGCCCGGGTGGGCAGGGGACCTGAAGCTTTCTTT.

This clone was seen a handful of times. The chain recombines TRBV30 with TRBJ1-1; the D gene is possibly TRBD1 (6 bases). The CDR3 totals 11 residues. CDR1 and CDR2 from the germline V gene are GTSNPN and SVGIG (reference sequence). V dropped 5 bases and J dropped 6 bases, with 10 bases sitting between them. The CDR3 loop is CAWGQSAEAFF. DNA for the CDR3: TGTGCCTGGGGACAGTCCGCTGAAGCTTTCTTT.

The rearrangement uses TRBV15 and TRBJ1-5; no clear D. Germline values: CDR1 LNHNV, CDR2 YYDKDF (reference sequence). Between the trimmed V and J ends, which lost 3 bases and 0 bases, there was a span of 6 bases. The CDR3 has 14 amino acids. In DNA form, the CDR3 reads TGTGCCACCAGCAGTTACAGTAGCAATCAGCCCCAGCATTTT. It encodes CATSSYSSNQPQHF.

The genes are TRBV29-1 and TRBJ1-5; 10 bases align to TRBD1. This CDR3 has 14 residues. Germline V gene data show CDR1 as SQVTM and CDR2 as ANQGSEA. V was pared by 7 bases and J by 6 bases, with 9 bases of the junction left unmatched. CDR3: CSAQEGTGAQPQHF. The CDR3 nucleotides read TGCAGCGCCCAAGAGGGGACAGGGGCTCAGCCCCAGCATTTT.

This chain uses TRBV20-1 with TRBJ2-3; a weak D match, TRBD2 (6 bases). V was cut by 3 bases and J by 5 bases, with 6 bases left in between. Germline V gene sequence: CDR1 DFQATT, CDR2 SNEGSKA (reference sequence). This CDR3 is built from 11 residues. For the CDR3, the DNA is TGCAGTGCTAGGCGGGGAGATACGCAGTATTTT. It yields the protein CSARRGDTQYF.

Only a few counts were recorded for this clone. The chain combines TRBV19 with TRBJ1-1; TRBD1 aligns across 11 bases. Per the germline V gene, CDR1 is LNHDA and CDR2 is SQIVND (reference sequence). After removal of 5 bases from V and 2 bases from J, the junction contained 7 bases not matched to a gene. The CDR3 totals 16 residues. CDR3 loop: CASSSRTGGFNTEAFF. CDR3 bases: TGTGCCAGTAGTTCCCGGACAGGGGGCTTTAACACTGAAGCTTTCTTT.

The chain has TRBV7-9 and TRBJ2-1; the D gene is possibly TRBD2 (6 bases). The CDR3 has 13 amino acids. V was clipped by 4 bases and J by 14 bases, with 18 bases between them. Germline V gene lookup returns CDR1 SEHNR and CDR2 FQNEAQ (reference sequence). The CDR3 protein is CASSWNLSGVKFF. CDR3 bases: TGTGCCAGCAGCTGGAATTTGTCGGGAGTTAAGTTCTTC.

V is TRBV29-1 and J is TRBJ2-5; D is ambiguous. V lost 5 bases to trimming and J lost 4 bases, with 8 bases between them. Germline CDR1 is SQVTM and CDR2 is ANQGSEA. The CDR3 sequence is 11 residues long. DNA of the CDR3: TGCAGCGTTCTAGTAATAGAGACCCAGTACTTC. It encodes CSVLVIETQYF.

CDR3 sequence (DNA): TGCGCCAGCAGCCAACCTGACAGTTTCTACGAGCAGTACTTC. It yields the protein CASSQPDSFYEQYF. The rearrangement joins TRBV4-1 to TRBJ2-7; tentative D call: TRBD1 (5 bases). This CDR3 is 14 amino acids long. Germline V gene lookup returns CDR1 MGHRA and CDR2 YSYEKL. V shed 2 bases and J shed 3 bases, with 11 bases lying between them.

The chain is built from TRBV9 and TRBJ2-1; D is unresolved. Trimming pared 3 bases from V and 4 bases from J, leaving 11 bases between. The CDR3 is 14 residues long. Germline lookup yields CDR1 SGDLS and CDR2 YYNGEE. CDR3 DNA: TGTGCCAGCAGCGAGAAACAACCTTACAATGAGCAGTTCTTC. Translated, it gives CASSEKQPYNEQFF.

CDR3 sequence (DNA): TGCGCCAGCAGCCAACGACCCGGGGAGTTCTCCTACGAGCAGTACTTC. It encodes CASSQRPGEFSYEQYF. V is TRBV4-1 and J is TRBJ2-7; tentatively, D is TRBD2 (5 bases). This CDR3 comprises 16 residues. V was trimmed by 2 bases and J by 0 bases, leaving 14 bases between them. Germline values: CDR1 MGHRA, CDR2 YSYEKL.

The chain recombines TRBV5-8 with TRBJ2-2, with 9 bases identical to TRBD1. V shed 9 bases and J 5 bases; nucleotides not matched to a gene: 8. The CDR3 spans 14 residues. Germline V gives CDR1 SGHTS, CDR2 YDEGEE. The CDR3 DNA is TGTGCCACCCTAGGGACAGGGAGAACCGGGGAGCTGTTTTTT. It codes for CATLGTGRTGELFF.